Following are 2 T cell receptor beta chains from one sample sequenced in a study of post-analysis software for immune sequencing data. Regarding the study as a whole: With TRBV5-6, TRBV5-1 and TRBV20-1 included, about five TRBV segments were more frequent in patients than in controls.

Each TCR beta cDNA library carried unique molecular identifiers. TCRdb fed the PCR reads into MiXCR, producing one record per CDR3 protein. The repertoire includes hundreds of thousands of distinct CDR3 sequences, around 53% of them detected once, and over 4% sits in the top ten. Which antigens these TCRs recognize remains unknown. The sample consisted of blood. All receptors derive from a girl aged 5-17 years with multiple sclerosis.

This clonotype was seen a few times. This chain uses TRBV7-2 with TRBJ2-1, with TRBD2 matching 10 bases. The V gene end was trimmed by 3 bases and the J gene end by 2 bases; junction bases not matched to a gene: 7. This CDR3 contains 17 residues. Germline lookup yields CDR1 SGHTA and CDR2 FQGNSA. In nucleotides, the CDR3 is TGTGCCAGCAGCTTTAATCCTAGCGGGGGACCCTACAATGAGCAGTTCTTC. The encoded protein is CASSFNPSGGPYNEQFF. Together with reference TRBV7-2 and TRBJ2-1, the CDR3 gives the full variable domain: GAGVSQSPSNKVTEKGKDVELRCDPISGHTALYWYRQSLGQGLEFLIYFQGNSAPDKSGLPSDRFSAERTGGSVSTLTIQRTQQEDSAVYLCASSFNPSGGPYNEQFFGPGTRLTVL.

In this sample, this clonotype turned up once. CDR3 DNA sequence: TGTGCCAGCAGCGTAGAACACCTAAGCACAGATACGCAGTATTTT. This encodes CASSVEHLSTDTQYF. V and J are TRBV9 and TRBJ2-3, with unresolved D. Germline values: CDR1 SGDLS, CDR2 YYNGEE. The CDR3 extends over 15 amino acids. Trimming left V 0 bases short and J 0 bases short, with 8 bases between.